This TCR beta chain was identified in a study of blood T cell repertoires in COVID-19. Study overall: Acute-phase and convalescent COVID-19 samples originated in the United States, Italy and Spain. The cDNA or gDNA used as material had been derived from T cells, B-cell-depleted T cells, or PBMCs.

The germline V gene has CDR1 SGHTA and CDR2 FQGNSA. J gave up 2 bases and V 3 bases, and 0 bases lay outside the gene matches. The CDR3 runs 14 residues. In the authors' methods: Scientists estimated how many nucleated cells there were by amplifying reference gene primers. Some clones are missing from TCRdb's copy, which holds only in-frame ones; the method was immunoSEQ multiplex PCR. V and J calls and clone size are given by that table; D and trimming were obtained from the DNA. The table shows some 170,000 clones, with 87% occurring only once. This clone appeared once. Other nucleotide sequences from this sample produce the same CDR3.

This clonotype originated in a woman aged 45-65 years with acute or convalescent COVID-19. The source material was peripheral blood. V usage is TRBV7-2 and J usage is TRBJ1-5, with 8 nucleotides matching TRBD1. The CDR3 is CASSLDRGNQPQHF. The CDR3 DNA reads TGTGCCAGCAGCTTGGACAGGGGCAATCAGCCCCAGCATTTT.